The clone carrying this T cell receptor beta chain was observed at least ten times. The entry originates in a study of regulatory T cells in long-lasting Graves disease. Across the study: Graves' patients with a new diagnosis had received antithyroid drugs under 3 months.

Germline CDR1 is LNHNV and CDR2 is YYDKDF (reference sequence). The V gene lost 4 bases and the J gene lost 4 bases, with 6 bases spanning the gap. The CDR3 totals 12 residues. Arm-PCR of CDR3 regions with iRepertoire HTBI primers generated TCR beta libraries. TCRdb reprocessed the multiplex PCR reads with MiXCR, giving one entry per CDR3 protein. The sample yields roughly 220,000 distinct CDR3 sequences, 18% seen once. This sample's time point: newly diagnosed GD, antithyroid drugs for less than 3 months. The TCR library was made from RNA extracted from PBMCs. This TCR came from a female donor with Graves disease. The rearrangement joins TRBV15 to TRBJ2-3; D remains unclear. The material sequenced was peripheral blood mononuclear cells (PBMCs), taken at new diagnosis, from a patient treated with antithyroid drugs. The CDR3 is CATSNEADTQYF. DNA of the CDR3: TGTGCCACCAGCAATGAGGCAGATACGCAGTATTTT.